This TCR beta chain was identified during a study of blood T cell dynamics during melanoma immunotherapy. Overall study context: First-line therapy was either pembrolizumab or nivolumab with ipilimumab for metastatic melanoma.

Study observations and caveats: Among sorted CD8+ subsets, immune-effector cells had the highest clonality and cell-free DNA similarity.

Repertoires were generated with immunoSEQ multiplex PCR, while TCRdb's copy carries only in-frame clones and drops some. The table has over 10,000 clones, under 95% seen once. Stated time point: pre-treatment baseline. The CDR3 contains 15 residues. Trimming shortened V by 2 bases and J by 7 bases, and 17 bases separated the two germline ends. Germline values: CDR1 MNHEY, CDR2 SMNVEV (reference sequence). On this clone itself: Its antigen is unknown.

The TCR originated in a human donor with melanoma. Sequences were derived from effector memory CD8+ T cells from blood, sampled from a patient treated with checkpoint blockade. The chain carries TRBV27 and TRBJ1-2; weak D call: TRBD1 (6 bases). Here the CDR3 DNA reads TGTGCCAGCAGTTTAGTGGAGGGACACGGCCGTGGCTACACCTTC. Translated, it gives CASSLVEGHGRGYTF.